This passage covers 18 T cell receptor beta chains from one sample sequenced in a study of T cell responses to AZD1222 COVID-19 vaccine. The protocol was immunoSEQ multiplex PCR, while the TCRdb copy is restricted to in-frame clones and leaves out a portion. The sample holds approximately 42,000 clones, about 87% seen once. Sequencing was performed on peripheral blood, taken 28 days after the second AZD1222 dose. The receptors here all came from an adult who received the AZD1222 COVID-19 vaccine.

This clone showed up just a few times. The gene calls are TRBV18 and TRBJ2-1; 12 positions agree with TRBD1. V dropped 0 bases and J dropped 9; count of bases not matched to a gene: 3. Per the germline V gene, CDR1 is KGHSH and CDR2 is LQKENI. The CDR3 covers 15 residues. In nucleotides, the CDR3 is TGTGCCAGCTCACCACCGGGACAGGGGGCTGGTGAGCAGTTCTTC. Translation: CASSPPGQGAGEQFF.

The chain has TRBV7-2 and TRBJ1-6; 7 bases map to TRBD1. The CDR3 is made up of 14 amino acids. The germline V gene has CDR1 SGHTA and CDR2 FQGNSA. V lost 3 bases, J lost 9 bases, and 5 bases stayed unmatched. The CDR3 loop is CASSFTGEGSPLHF. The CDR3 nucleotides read TGTGCCAGCAGCTTTACAGGGGAGGGTTCACCCCTCCACTTT. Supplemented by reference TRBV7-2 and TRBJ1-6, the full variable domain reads GAGVSQSPSNKVTEKGKDVELRCDPISGHTALYWYRQSLGQGLEFLIYFQGNSAPDKSGLPSDRFSAERTGGSVSTLTIQRTQQEDSAVYLCASSFTGEGSPLHFGNGTRLTVT.

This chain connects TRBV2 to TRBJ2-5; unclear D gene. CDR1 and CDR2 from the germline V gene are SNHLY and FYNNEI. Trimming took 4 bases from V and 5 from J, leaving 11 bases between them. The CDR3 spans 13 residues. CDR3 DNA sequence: TGTGCCAGCAGTGTTATCCGTCAGGAGACCCAGTACTTC. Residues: CASSVIRQETQYF.

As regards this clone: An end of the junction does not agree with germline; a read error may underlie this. The CDR3 reads CARRGRGGGGETQYF. The CDR3 nucleotides read TGCGCCCGCCGGGGGCGAGGGGGGGGCGGAGAGACCCAGTACTTC. The chain combines TRBV5-6 with TRBJ2-5; tentative D call: TRBD2 (7 bases). The CDR3 totals 15 residues. Germline V gene data show CDR1 as SGHDT and CDR2 as YYEEEE.

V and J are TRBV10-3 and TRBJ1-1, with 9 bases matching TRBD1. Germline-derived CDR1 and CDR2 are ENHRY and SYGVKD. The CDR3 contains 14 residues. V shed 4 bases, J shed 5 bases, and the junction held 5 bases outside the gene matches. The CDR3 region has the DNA TGTGCCATCAGTGGGCTACAGGGGGCGACTGAAGCTTTCTTT. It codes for CAISGLQGATEAFF.

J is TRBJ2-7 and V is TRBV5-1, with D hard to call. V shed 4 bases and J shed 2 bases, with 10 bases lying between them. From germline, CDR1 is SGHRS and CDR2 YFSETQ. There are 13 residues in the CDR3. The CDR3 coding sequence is TGCGCCAGCAGCCCCATGGGTACCTACGAGCAGTACTTC. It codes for CASSPMGTYEQYF.

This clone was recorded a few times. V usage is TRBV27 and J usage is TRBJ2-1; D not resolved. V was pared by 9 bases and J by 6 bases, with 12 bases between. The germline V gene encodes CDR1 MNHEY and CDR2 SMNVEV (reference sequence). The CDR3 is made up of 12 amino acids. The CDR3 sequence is CASRSGGNEQFF. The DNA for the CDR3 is TGTGCCAGTCGGTCGGGTGGCAATGAGCAGTTCTTC.

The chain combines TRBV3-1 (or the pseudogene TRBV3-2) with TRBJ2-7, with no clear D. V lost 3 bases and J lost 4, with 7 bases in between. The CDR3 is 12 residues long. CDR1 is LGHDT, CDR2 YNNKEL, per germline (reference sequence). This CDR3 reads CASSHVGYEQYF. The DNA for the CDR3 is TGTGCCAGCAGCCACGTGGGATACGAGCAGTACTTC.

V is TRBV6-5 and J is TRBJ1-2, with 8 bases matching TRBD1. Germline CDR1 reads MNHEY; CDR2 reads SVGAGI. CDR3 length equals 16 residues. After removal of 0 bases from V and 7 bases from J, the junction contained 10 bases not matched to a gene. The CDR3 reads CASSYSIIPGTGGYTF. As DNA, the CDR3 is TGTGCCAGCAGTTACTCGATCATCCCGGGGACAGGTGGCTACACCTTC.

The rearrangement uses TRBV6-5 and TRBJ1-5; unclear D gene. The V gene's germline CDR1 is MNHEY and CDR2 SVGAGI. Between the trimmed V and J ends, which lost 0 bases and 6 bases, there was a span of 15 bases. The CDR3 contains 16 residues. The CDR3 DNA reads TGTGCCAGCAGTTACTCTTATCTGCCTGGTAGTCAGCCCCAGCATTTT. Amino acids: CASSYSYLPGSQPQHF.

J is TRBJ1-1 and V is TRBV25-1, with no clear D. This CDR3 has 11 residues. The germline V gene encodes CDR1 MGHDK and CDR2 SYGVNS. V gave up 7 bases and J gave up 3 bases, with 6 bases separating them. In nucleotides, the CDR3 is TGTGCCAGCACCCTGTACACTGAAGCTTTCTTT. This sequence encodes CASTLYTEAFF.

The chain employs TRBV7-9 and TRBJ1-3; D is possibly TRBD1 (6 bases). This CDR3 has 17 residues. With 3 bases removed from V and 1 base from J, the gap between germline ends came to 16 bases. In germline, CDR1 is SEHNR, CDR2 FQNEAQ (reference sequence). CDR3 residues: CASSFFGGPISGNTIYF. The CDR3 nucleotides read TGTGCCAGCAGCTTCTTCGGGGGGCCTATTTCTGGAAACACCATATATTTT. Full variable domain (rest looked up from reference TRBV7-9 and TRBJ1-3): DTGVSQNPRHKITKRGQNVTFRCDPISEHNRLYWYRQTLGQGPEFLTYFQNEAQLEKSRLLSDRFSAERPKGSFSTLEIQRTEQGDSAMYLCASSFFGGPISGNTIYFGEGSWLTVV.

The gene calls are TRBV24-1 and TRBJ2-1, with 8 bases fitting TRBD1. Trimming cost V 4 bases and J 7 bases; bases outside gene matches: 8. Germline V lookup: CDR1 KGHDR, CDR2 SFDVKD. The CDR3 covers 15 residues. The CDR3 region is CATSDPSDRANEQFF. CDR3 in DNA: TGTGCCACCAGTGACCCTTCGGACAGGGCGAATGAGCAGTTCTTC.

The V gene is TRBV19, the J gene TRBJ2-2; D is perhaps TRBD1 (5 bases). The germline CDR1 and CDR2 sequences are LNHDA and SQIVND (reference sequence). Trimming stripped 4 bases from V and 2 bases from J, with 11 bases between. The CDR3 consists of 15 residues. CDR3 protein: CASSRAGSNTGELFF. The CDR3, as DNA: TGTGCCAGTAGTAGGGCAGGGTCCAACACCGGGGAGCTGTTTTTT.

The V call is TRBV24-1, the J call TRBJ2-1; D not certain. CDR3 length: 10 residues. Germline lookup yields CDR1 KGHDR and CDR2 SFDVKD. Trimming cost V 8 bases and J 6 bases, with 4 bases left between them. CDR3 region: CATIGNEQFF. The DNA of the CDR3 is TGTGCCACCATCGGCAATGAGCAGTTCTTC.

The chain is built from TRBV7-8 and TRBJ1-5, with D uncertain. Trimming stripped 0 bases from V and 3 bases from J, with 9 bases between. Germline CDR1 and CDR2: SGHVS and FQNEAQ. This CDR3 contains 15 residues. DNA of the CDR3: TGTGCCAGCAGCTTAGCGGCACGGGACAATCAGCCCCAGCATTTT. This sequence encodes CASSLAARDNQPQHF. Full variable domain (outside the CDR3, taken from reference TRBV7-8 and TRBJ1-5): GAGVSQSPRYKVAKRGQDVALRCDPISGHVSLFWYQQALGQGPEFLTYFQNEAQLDKSGLPSDRFFAERPEGSVSTLKIQRTQQEDSAVYLCASSLAARDNQPQHFGDGTRLSIL.

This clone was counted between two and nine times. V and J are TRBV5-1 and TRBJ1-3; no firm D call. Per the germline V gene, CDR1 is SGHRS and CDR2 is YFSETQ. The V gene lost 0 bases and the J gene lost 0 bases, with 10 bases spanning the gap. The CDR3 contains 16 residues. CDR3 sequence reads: CASSLAPTDSGNTIYF. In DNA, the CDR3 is TGCGCCAGCAGCTTGGCCCCCACCGACTCTGGAAACACCATATATTTT.

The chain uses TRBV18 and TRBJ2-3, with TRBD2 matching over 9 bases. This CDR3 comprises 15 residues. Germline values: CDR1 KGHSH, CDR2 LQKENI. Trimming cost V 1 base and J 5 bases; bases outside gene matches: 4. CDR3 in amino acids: CASSPRDSGRDTQYF. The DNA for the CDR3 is TGTGCCAGCTCACCACGGGATAGCGGGAGAGATACGCAGTATTTT.